These 21 T cell receptor beta chains were all obtained from the same sample, sequenced in a study of cytomegalovirus exposure and HLA in healthy donors. Primers for the PCR totalled 60 Vbeta and 13 Jbeta. Libraries were prepared by immunoSEQ multiplex PCR; TCRdb keeps only in-frame clonotypes and omits some of them. The sample yields 180,000 or so clones, roughly three quarters seen once. Sample: PBMCs. Source of these receptors: a young woman in good health and CMV-seropositive.

The chain is built from TRBV18 and TRBJ2-7; 11 bases map to TRBD1. In germline, CDR1 is KGHSH, CDR2 LQKENI. The CDR3 extends over 15 amino acids. The V and J ends lost 3 bases and 6 bases, in that order; junction bases with no gene match: 7. The CDR3 protein is CASSPLGTGGSEQYF. The CDR3 DNA sequence: TGTGCCAGCTCACCGCTTGGGACAGGGGGATCCGAGCAGTACTTC.

The chain joins TRBV7-8 to TRBJ1-6, with D perhaps TRBD1 (5 bases). The V and J ends lost 1 base and 9 bases respectively, with 13 bases between them. Germline V CDR1 and CDR2: SGHVS, FQNEAQ. The CDR3 has 15 amino acids. The CDR3 loop is CASSLVPGRGSPLHF. The CDR3, as DNA: TGTGCCAGCAGCTTAGTTCCCGGTAGGGGTTCACCCCTCCACTTT.

This chain links TRBV7-2 with TRBJ2-4; 9 positions match TRBD2. The CDR3 loop spans 16 amino acids. CDR1 and CDR2 from the germline V gene are SGHTA and FQGNSA. Trimming at V came to 5 bases and at J to 4 bases, leaving 9 bases not matched to a gene. This CDR3 is CASSPGLAGTKNIQYF. The CDR3 region has the DNA TGTGCCAGCAGCCCCGGGCTAGCGGGGACTAAAAACATTCAGTACTTC.

The chain uses TRBV4-1 and TRBJ1-4; D gene uncertain. The CDR3 loop spans 17 amino acids. Trimming removed 1 base at V and 7 bases at J, with 19 bases between. Germline CDR1 is MGHRA and CDR2 is YSYEKL. The CDR3 DNA is TGCGCCAGCAGCCAAGTACTTTTCCGACCAGGTGGTGAAAAACTGTTTTTT. As protein: CASSQVLFRPGGEKLFF.

The gene calls are TRBV5-1 and TRBJ2-2, with TRBD1 identical over 8 bases. The CDR3 sequence is 16 residues long. CDR1 is SGHRS and CDR2 is YFSETQ in the germline V gene. J was trimmed by 1 base and V by 7 bases; bases with no gene match: 9. CDR3 nucleotides: TGCGCCAGCTCGGACCAGGGGGCAGGGAACACCGGGGAGCTGTTTTTT. Encoded protein: CASSDQGAGNTGELFF. Drawing the rest from reference TRBV5-1 and TRBJ2-2, the complete variable domain is KAGVTQTPRYLIKTRGQQVTLSCSPISGHRSVSWYQQTPGQGLQFLFEYFSETQRNKGNFPGRFSGRQFSNSRSEMNVSTLELGDSALYLCASSDQGAGNTGELFFGEGSRLTVL.

The chain carries TRBV4-2 and TRBJ2-1, with 7 bases aligning to TRBD2. V lost 4 bases to trimming and J lost 5 bases; unmatched junction nucleotides: 11. Germline assignment: CDR1 LGHNA and CDR2 YNFKEQ. The CDR3 is made up of 16 amino acids. CDR3 nucleotides: TGTGCCAGCAGCCTCCTCGGGACTACCGGCAACAATGAGCAGTTCTTC. The encoded protein is CASSLLGTTGNNEQFF.

The chain joins TRBV5-1 to TRBJ2-5; tentative D call: TRBD2 (5 bases). The CDR3 contains 15 residues. Germline V lookup: CDR1 SGHRS, CDR2 YFSETQ. Trimming left V 0 bases short and J 4 bases short, with 13 bases between. The CDR3, as DNA: TGCGCCAGCAGCTTGGGAGCTAGCATGAGAGAGACCCAGTACTTC. Residues: CASSLGASMRETQYF.

This rearrangement joins TRBV6-4 to TRBJ2-2, with 9 nucleotides matching TRBD2. V was clipped by 3 bases and J by 3 bases; unmatched bases: 11. CDR1 MRHNA and CDR2 SNTAGT come from the germline V gene. The CDR3 is 18 residues long. In DNA, the CDR3 is TGTGCCAGCAGTGAAAGGTGGAGCGGGGGGTCCGACACCGGGGAGCTGTTTTTT. Translated: CASSERWSGGSDTGELFF.

The chain joins TRBV2 to TRBJ1-1, with D possibly being TRBD1 (6 bases). CDR1 is SNHLY and CDR2 is FYNNEI in the germline V gene. The CDR3 runs 17 residues. The V end lost 7 bases, the J end lost 1 base, and 22 bases lay between the germline ends. The CDR3 sequence is CASTQTPQGLGNTEAFF. In DNA form, the CDR3 reads TGTGCCAGCACTCAAACCCCGCAGGGGCTTGGGAACACTGAAGCTTTCTTT. Full variable domain (missing parts from reference TRBV2 and TRBJ1-1): EPEVTQTPSHQVTQMGQEVILRCVPISNHLYFYWYRQILGQKVEFLVSFYNNEISEKSEIFDDQFSVERPDGSNFTLKIRSTKLEDSAMYFCASTQTPQGLGNTEAFFGQGTRLTVV.

V usage is TRBV2 and J usage is TRBJ1-1; D gene uncertain. V was shortened by 3 bases and J by 1 base, with 12 bases between the two germline ends. The CDR3 contains 15 residues. Germline V gene lookup returns CDR1 SNHLY and CDR2 FYNNEI. This chain's CDR3 is CASSDRRRGNTEAFF. For the CDR3, the DNA is TGTGCCAGCAGTGATCGGCGTCGAGGGAACACTGAAGCTTTCTTT.

This chain connects TRBV6-1 to TRBJ2-1; 12 bases fit TRBD2. This CDR3 has 14 amino acids. Germline V gene lookup returns CDR1 MNHNS and CDR2 SASEGT. J lost 9 bases, V lost 4 bases, and 4 bases had no gene match. CDR3 protein: CASSATSGGGEQFF. The CDR3 nucleotides read TGTGCCAGCAGTGCGACTAGCGGGGGCGGTGAGCAGTTCTTC.

The chain couples TRBV5-1 to TRBJ1-2; D gene ambiguous. Trimming shortened V by 2 bases and J by 1 base, and 6 bases separated the two germline ends. The CDR3 totals 13 residues. From germline, CDR1 is SGHRS and CDR2 YFSETQ. In DNA, the CDR3 is TGCGCCAGCAGCTTTTCAGTTAACTATGGCTACACCTTC. The encoded protein is CASSFSVNYGYTF.

The CDR3 nucleotides read TGTGCTAGTATACAGGAAAACACCGGGGAGCTGTTTTTT. It translates to CASIQENTGELFF. The genes are TRBV12-5 and TRBJ2-2; D perhaps matches TRBD1 (5 bases). CDR1 LGHNT and CDR2 FRNRAP come from the germline V gene. V lost 8 bases and J lost 2, with 9 bases in between. The CDR3 length is 13 residues.

This clone was counted once. The chain recombines TRBV2 with TRBJ2-7, with D perhaps TRBD2 (7 bases). The CDR3 is 14 amino acids. Germline CDR1 and CDR2: SNHLY and FYNNEI. Trimming removed 8 bases at V and 5 bases at J, with 19 bases between. CDR3 region: CASPAGAGGDEQYF. CDR3 in DNA: TGTGCCAGCCCCGCGGGGGCCGGAGGGGACGAGCAGTACTTC.

V gene TRBV21-1 combines with J gene TRBJ2-1; no check of the table's D call, TRBD2, against the DNA was made. TRBV21-1 is designated a pseudogene. The CDR3 extends over 10 amino acids. CDR3 DNA: TGTGCCAGCAGTTCGGTTGAGCAGTTCTTC. Translated: CASSSVEQFF.

This rearrangement joins TRBV9 to TRBJ1-1; the match to TRBD1 covers 7 bases. This CDR3 is built from 15 residues. V dropped 1 base and J dropped 0; count of bases not matched to a gene: 3. CDR1 and CDR2 (germline): SGDLS, YYNGEE. The CDR3 coding sequence is TGTGCCAGCAGCGTAACAGGGGCGATGAACACTGAAGCTTTCTTT. Protein sequence: CASSVTGAMNTEAFF.

The chain is built from TRBV9 and TRBJ2-4; a possible D gene is TRBD1 (5 bases). V lost 4 bases and J lost 12, with 17 bases in between. CDR3 length equals 13 residues. Germline CDR1 SGDLS, CDR2 YYNGEE. CDR3 sequence reads: CASSPDTRPSQYF. The CDR3 region has the DNA TGTGCCAGCAGCCCGGACACCCGCCCCAGTCAGTACTTC.

Concerning this clone: At one boundary the junction diverges from the germline segment, which might be a read error. The chain employs TRBV28 and TRBJ2-2, with 8 bases fitting TRBD2. CDR3 length: 10 amino acids. The germline V gene encodes CDR1 MDHEN and CDR2 SYDVKM. The CDR3 sequence: CASSRGGLFF. CDR3 nucleotide sequence: TGTGCCAGCAGCCGGGGGGGGCTGTTTTTT. Using reference TRBV28 and TRBJ2-2 for the parts outside the CDR3, the full variable domain is DVKVTQSSRYLVKRTGEKVFLECVQDMDHENMFWYRQDPGLGLRLIYFSYDVKMKEKGDIPEGYSVSREKKERFSLILESASTNQTSMYLCASSRGGLFFGEGSRLTVL.

The gene calls are TRBV4-1 and TRBJ2-7; 7 positions match TRBD1. This CDR3 has 16 residues. V was pared by 3 bases and J by 0 bases, with 8 bases of the junction left unmatched. Per the germline V gene, CDR1 is MGHRA and CDR2 is YSYEKL. The chain's CDR3 is CASSQFDRVYSYEQYF. CDR3 nucleotide sequence: TGCGCCAGCAGCCAGTTCGACAGGGTGTACTCCTACGAGCAGTACTTC.

CDR3 sequence reads: CATSRDASGGKKETQYF. Here the CDR3 DNA reads TGTGCCACCAGCAGAGATGCTAGCGGGGGGAAAAAAGAGACCCAGTACTTC. This sequence joins TRBV15 and TRBJ2-5, with 11 bases identical to TRBD2. CDR1 LNHNV and CDR2 YYDKDF come from the germline V gene (reference sequence). The CDR3 runs 17 residues. J was trimmed by 3 bases and V by 0 bases; bases with no gene match: 6.

V and J are TRBV4-2 and TRBJ2-3; TRBD2 agrees at 10 bases. V lost 0 bases and J lost 6; bases outside the gene matches: 0. Germline CDR1 is LGHNA and CDR2 is YNFKEQ. This CDR3 region has 14 residues. CDR3 protein: CASSQEGLADTQYF. CDR3 DNA: TGTGCCAGCAGCCAAGAGGGACTAGCGGATACGCAGTATTTT.